The clone carrying this TCR beta chain was detected a few times. Its antigen is as yet unknown. The CDR3 length is 15 residues. The germline V gene encodes CDR1 LGHNT and CDR2 FRNRAP. V trimming: 3 bases; J trimming: 6 bases; junction bases outside the gene matches: 8. The PCR was carried out with 60 Vbeta primers and 13 Jbeta primers. TCRdb's copy holds only in-frame clones and misses some; the assay was immunoSEQ multiplex PCR. This sample carries fewer than 140,000 clones, 70% to 85% of them seen once, and the ten largest clones take roughly 3.6%. These data belong to a study of cytomegalovirus exposure and HLA in healthy donors. Overall study findings and caveats: With later analysis, a missense DCLRE1C variant became linked to TCR beta V- and J-gene trimming.

Unrecorded immune exposure was likely among donors, who were nominally healthy when sampled. The source is a man aged 55 to 69 in good health and CMV-seronegative. The sample comprised PBMCs. This chain links TRBV12-5 with TRBJ2-3, with TRBD1 matching over 8 bases. The chain's CDR3 is CASGFTRGLSDTQYF. As DNA, the CDR3 is TGTGCTAGTGGTTTCACCAGGGGGCTAAGTGATACGCAGTATTTT.